The 12 T cell receptor beta chains given below trace back to one sample, sequenced in a study of PD-L1 blockade in urothelial cancer. Some clones are missing from TCRdb's copy, which holds only in-frame ones; the method was immunoSEQ multiplex PCR. Counted here are under 50,000 clones, about 89% occurring once; the ten biggest clones make up around 11%. Noted time point: pretreatment peripheral blood. The sequenced sample was PBMCs, obtained around atezolizumab (anti-PD-L1) treatment. The receptors were sampled from an older woman with urothelial cancer.

This sequence joins TRBV14 and TRBJ2-7; D possibly corresponds to TRBD1 (5 bases). V was cut by 0 bases and J by 6 bases, with 15 bases left in between. Germline lookup yields CDR1 SGHDN and CDR2 FVKESK. There are 15 residues in the CDR3. CDR3 protein: CASSQEFPRVGEQYF. CDR3 DNA sequence: TGTGCCAGCAGCCAAGAATTTCCCAGGGTCGGCGAGCAGTACTTC.

This chain connects TRBV7-9 to TRBJ2-1; tentatively, D is TRBD1 (5 bases). Per the germline V gene, CDR1 is SEHNR and CDR2 is FQNEAQ (reference sequence). This CDR3 has 15 residues. V shed 3 bases and J shed 2 bases, with 11 bases lying between them. The CDR3 sequence is CASSFAIRAYNEQFF. CDR3 coding DNA: TGTGCCAGCAGCTTCGCTATCAGGGCCTACAATGAGCAGTTCTTC.

CDR3: CASSGTGGDTQYF. CDR3 nucleotide sequence: TGTGCCAGCAGTGGGACAGGGGGAGATACGCAGTATTTT. This chain links TRBV6-1 with TRBJ2-3; TRBD1 agrees at 10 bases. This CDR3 contains 13 residues. The V gene's germline CDR1 is MNHNS and CDR2 SASEGT. The V and J ends lost 4 bases and 5 bases, in that order; junction bases with no gene match: 0.

For this clone: An end of the junction does not agree with germline; a read error may underlie this. This chain links TRBV7-7 with TRBJ2-3; D gene ambiguous. CDR3 length equals 14 residues. Germline-derived CDR1 and CDR2 are SSHAT and FNYEAQ (reference sequence). The DNA for the CDR3 is TGTGCTAGCAGCCCCACTCCCAGCACAGATACGCAGTATTTT. This encodes CASSPTPSTDTQYF. The variable domain in full, with the rest retrieved from reference TRBV7-7 and TRBJ2-3, is GAGVSQSPRYKVTKRGQDVTLRCDPISSHATLYWYQQALGQGPEFLTYFNYEAQPDKSGLPSDRFSAERPEGSISTLTIQRTEQRDSAMYRCASSPTPSTDTQYFGPGTRLTVL.

This chain uses TRBV27 with TRBJ2-7; possibly TRBD2 for D (7 bases). The CDR3 is 13 residues long. Germline values: CDR1 MNHEY, CDR2 SMNVEV (reference sequence). V was cut by 8 bases and J by 1 base, with 12 bases left in between. CDR3 sequence (DNA): TGTGCCAGCCAGGGGCGGGGGTCCTACGAGCAGTACTTC. Protein: CASQGRGSYEQYF.

The J gene is TRBJ2-7, the V gene TRBV27; TRBD1 agrees at 7 bases. This CDR3 is built from 14 residues. V lost 6 bases, J lost 7 bases, and 12 bases stayed unmatched. The germline CDR1 and CDR2 sequences are MNHEY and SMNVEV (reference sequence). The CDR3 sequence: CASRTIQGTEEQYF. CDR3 DNA: TGTGCCAGCAGAACAATACAGGGGACGGAAGAGCAGTACTTC.

The gene calls are TRBV2 and TRBJ2-1; 8 nucleotides line up with TRBD2. CDR3 length: 19 residues. V gave up 2 bases and J gave up 0 bases; unmatched junction bases: 12. Germline V gene data show CDR1 as SNHLY and CDR2 as FYNNEI. The CDR3 spells CASSEWARVAGLSYNEQFF. The CDR3 DNA follows: TGTGCCAGCAGTGAATGGGCCAGAGTAGCGGGACTCTCCTACAATGAGCAGTTCTTC.

This clone has only one observation. CDR3 bases: TGTGCCAGCAGCCAAGGCCAGGCCCACACTGAAGCTTTCTTT. This codes for CASSQGQAHTEAFF. The V gene is TRBV14, the J gene TRBJ1-1; D unresolved. V lost 1 base to trimming and J lost 3 bases, with 9 bases between them. The CDR3 totals 14 residues. Germline V gene sequence: CDR1 SGHDN, CDR2 FVKESK.

Concerning this clone itself: Other nucleotide sequences in the sample specify the same CDR3. V usage is TRBV18 and J usage is TRBJ1-2; TRBD1 is a possible D gene (6 bases). CDR1 is KGHSH and CDR2 is LQKENI in the germline V gene. V was trimmed by 3 bases and J by 4 bases, leaving 6 bases between them. The CDR3 totals 12 residues. This CDR3 reads CASSPDSYGYTF. CDR3 nucleotide sequence: TGTGCCAGCTCACCGGACAGCTATGGCTACACCTTC.

The V gene is TRBV9, the J gene TRBJ1-3; D gene ambiguous. Germline V gives CDR1 SGDLS, CDR2 YYNGEE. The V and J ends lost 0 bases and 0 bases respectively, with 13 bases between them. CDR3 length: 17 amino acids. This CDR3 is CASSVESKSYSGNTIYF. The CDR3 nucleotides are TGTGCCAGCAGCGTAGAGAGTAAGAGCTACTCTGGAAACACCATATATTTT.

The chain combines TRBV28 with TRBJ1-2; perhaps TRBD1 as D (5 bases). Trimming shortened V by 5 bases and J by 6 bases, and 16 bases separated the two germline ends. The CDR3 extends over 14 amino acids. CDR1 MDHEN and CDR2 SYDVKM come from the germline V gene. The CDR3 loop is CASSLSPGRDGYTF. The DNA of the CDR3 is TGTGCCAGCAGTCTCAGTCCAGGGCGAGATGGCTACACCTTC.

CDR3 amino acids: CASSLARRQGGKGQETQYF. In DNA, the CDR3 is TGTGCCAGCAGCTTAGCGCGCCGACAGGGTGGGAAGGGGCAAGAGACCCAGTACTTC. The rearrangement joins TRBV7-8 to TRBJ2-5; 7 positions agree with TRBD1. There are 19 residues in the CDR3. Losses at the gene ends were 0 bases for V and 2 bases for J; bases not matched to a gene: 15. Germline V gives CDR1 SGHVS, CDR2 FQNEAQ.